This T cell receptor beta chain was recorded in a study of blood T cell repertoires in COVID-19 (dated by TCRdb to 2020 to 2022). Study-level background: Collaborator samples came from the United States, Italy and Spain and covered acute and convalescent phases of COVID-19. The material from the prospective study consisted of cDNA or gDNA derived from T cells, B-cell-depleted T cells, or PBMCs. Deeply sampled blood TCRbeta repertoires from subjects exposed to, actively infected with, or recovered from COVID-19 were included in the dataset. The repertoires were released in a freely available public database meant as a resource for research on the immune response to SARS-CoV-2. Samples were obtained from the ongoing ImmuneRACE study (first 160 participants) and from 1,254 subjects provided by 6 global collaborators. The sample metadata nearly always contained a de-identified subject ID, COVID-19 status, age in years and sex. HLA class I and class II types, where available, came from metadata supplied by the sample provider rather than from assay-based typing. Overall results and qualifications from the work: How much clinical and demographic metadata was included differed by source and by participant, and the metadata was provided uncurated.

Each collaborating institution followed its own protocols to collect whole blood in K2EDTA tubes. For TCRbeta analysis, collaborators shipped samples in one of three forms: frozen whole blood, isolated PBMCs, or DNA extracted from either of those sample types. V drops 4 bases and J drops 5 bases, leaving 10 bases in between. The germline V gene yields KGHDR for CDR1 and SFDVKD for CDR2. Counted from cysteine to phenylalanine, this CDR3 has 13 amino acids. Left in the record is the CDR3 DNA by itself, 39 bases read in frame from the first base. As concerns this clone: What this receptor recognizes is not known. Base qualities are not provided; no much larger clone lies one nucleotide away.

TCRbeta CDR3 regions were amplified from genomic DNA by means of the immunoSEQ Assay, a bias-controlled multiplex PCR. In the original analysis: Nucleated cell counts per sample were estimated from amplification of reference gene primers within the assay. To quantify the absolute abundance of each unique TCRbeta CDR3 rearrangement, sequence reads were collapsed and filtered. For each sample, productive Simpson clonality was calculated as the square root of Simpson's diversity index over productive rearrangements. TCRdb's version of the immuneACCESS table is confined to in-frame rearrangements and falls short of the full clone set. An unresolved V gene accounts for under half of the shortfall where checked; the remainder is of unknown origin. V, J and clone size reflect that table, while D and trimming were determined from the DNA. For this sample the table gives some 250,000 clones, of which more than 70% were detected only once. Clones ranked in the top ten supply roughly 8.6% of the sample.

This TCR came from a man aged 35 to 55 with active or convalescent COVID-19. Sequences were obtained from peripheral blood. The V and J segments used are TRBV24-1 and TRBJ1-1; the D gene is perhaps TRBD1, from 5 matching bases. The nucleotides are TGTGCCACCAGTGACTCAGGGTTAACTGAAGCTTTCTTT. Its translation is CATSDSGLTEAFF.